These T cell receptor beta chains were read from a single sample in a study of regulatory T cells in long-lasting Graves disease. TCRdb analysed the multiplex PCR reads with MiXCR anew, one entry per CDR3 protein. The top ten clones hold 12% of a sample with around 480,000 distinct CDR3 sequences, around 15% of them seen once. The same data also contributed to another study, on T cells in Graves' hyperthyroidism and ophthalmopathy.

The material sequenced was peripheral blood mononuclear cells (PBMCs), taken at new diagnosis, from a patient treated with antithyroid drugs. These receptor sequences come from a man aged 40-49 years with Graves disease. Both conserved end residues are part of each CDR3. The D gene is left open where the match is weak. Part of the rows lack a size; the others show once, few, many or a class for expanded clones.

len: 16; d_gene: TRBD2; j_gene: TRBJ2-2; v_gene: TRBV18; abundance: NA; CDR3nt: TGTGCCAGCTCACTTACCAGCGGGAGACACACCGGGGGGCTGTTTTTT; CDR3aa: CASSLTSGRHTGGLFF
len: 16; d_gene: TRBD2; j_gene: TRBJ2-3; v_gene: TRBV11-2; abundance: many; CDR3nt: TGTGCCAGCAGCCTGGGACTAGCGGAGGTGGCAGATACGCAGTATTTT; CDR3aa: CASSLGLAEVADTQYF
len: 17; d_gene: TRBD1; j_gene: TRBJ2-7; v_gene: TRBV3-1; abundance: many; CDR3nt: TGTGCCAGCAGCCAAGATCCGAGGACAGGGGGCTTCGACGAGCAGTACTTC; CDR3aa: CASSQDPRTGGFDEQYF
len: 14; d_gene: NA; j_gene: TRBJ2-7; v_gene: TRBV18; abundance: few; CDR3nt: TGTGCCAGCAGTTACACCCCAAGGGGGTACGAGCAGTACTTC; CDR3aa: CASSYTPRGYEQYF
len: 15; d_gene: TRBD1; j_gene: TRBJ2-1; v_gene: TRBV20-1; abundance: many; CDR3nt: TGCAGTGGTGAGACAGGGGGCAATCCCTACAATGAGCAGTTCTTC; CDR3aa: CSGETGGNPYNEQFF
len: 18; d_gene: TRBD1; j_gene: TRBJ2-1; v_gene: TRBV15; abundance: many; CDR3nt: TGTGCCACCAGCAATGACAGGGAGTATCCCTCACGCTACAATGAGCAGTTCTTC; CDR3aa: CATSNDREYPSRYNEQFF
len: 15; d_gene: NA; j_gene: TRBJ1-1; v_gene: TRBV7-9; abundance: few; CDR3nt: TGTGCCAGCAGCTTAGTTAGACTCAAGAGCACTGAAGCTTTCTTT; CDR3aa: CASSLVRLKSTEAFF
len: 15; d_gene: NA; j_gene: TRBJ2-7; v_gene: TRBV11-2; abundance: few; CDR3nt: TGTGCCAGCAGCTCTGGTCCCGAGGGTTCCTACGAGCAGTACTTC; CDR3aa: CASSSGPEGSYEQYF
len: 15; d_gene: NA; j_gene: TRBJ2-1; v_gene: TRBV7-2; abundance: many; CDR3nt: TGTGCCAGCAGCTTATGGGGTAGCAGGGACAATGAGCAGTTCTTC; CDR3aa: CASSLWGSRDNEQFF
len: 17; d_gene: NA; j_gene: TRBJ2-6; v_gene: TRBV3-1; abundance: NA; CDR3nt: TGTGCCAGCAGCCCTGAGGGGGGCCTAACTGGGGCCAACGTCCTGACTTTC; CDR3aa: CASSPEGGLTGANVLTF
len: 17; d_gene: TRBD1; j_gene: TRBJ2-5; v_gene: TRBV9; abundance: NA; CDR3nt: TGTGCCAGCAGCGCGGGGACCGGGACAGGGGGCGAAGAGACCCAGTACTTC; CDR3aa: CASSAGTGTGGEETQYF
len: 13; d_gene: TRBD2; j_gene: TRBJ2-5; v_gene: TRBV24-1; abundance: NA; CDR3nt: TGTGCCACCAGTCAGTTAGCGGGAGAGACCCAGTACTTC; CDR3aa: CATSQLAGETQYF
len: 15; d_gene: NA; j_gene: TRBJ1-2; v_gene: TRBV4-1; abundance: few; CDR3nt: TGCGCCAGCAGCCAAGATGGTCATATGGACTATGGCTACACCTTC; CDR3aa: CASSQDGHMDYGYTF